This is a list of T cell receptor beta chains from one sample in a study of persistence of HIV-infected CD4 T cells. The antigens of these receptors remain unknown. Only in-frame clones appear in the TCRdb table, and some are missing; sequencing was by immunoSEQ multiplex PCR. The sample lists more than 45,000 clones; 75% to 85% were seen once. The sequencing used CD4+ T cells sorted from PBMCs after roughly 17-hour stimulation, collected from a patient who received antiretroviral therapy. These receptors originate from an adult man with HIV who was CMV-seropositive. Both conserved end residues are part of each CDR3. The D gene is left open where the match is weak. Rows give clone size only sometimes, using once, few, many, or a class for an expanded clone.

v_call	clone_size	cdr3_length	j_call	d_call	cdr3_nt	cdr3_aa
TRBV20-1	NA	11	TRBJ1-2	NA	TGCAGTGCTAGAGAGGGACAAGGCTACACCTTC	CSAREGQGYTF
TRBV2	NA	15	TRBJ2-7	NA	TGTGCCAGCAGTGAAAAATGGGATTCCTCCTACGAGCAGTACTTC	CASSEKWDSSYEQYF
TRBV3-1/TRBV3-2	NA	15	TRBJ1-1	NA	TGTGCCAGCAGCCATCGTCGGCAGGGACGGACTGAAGCTTTCTTT	CASSHRRQGRTEAFF
TRBV6-5	NA	14	TRBJ1-5	NA	TGTGCCAGCAGTAGGGGCTCGGGCGATCAGCCCCAGCATTTT	CASSRGSGDQPQHF
TRBV29-1	NA	13	TRBJ2-7	NA	TGCAGCGTTGAAGCCGGCGGGCCCCGCGAGCAGTACTTC	CSVEAGGPREQYF
TRBV5-4	NA	16	TRBJ1-6	NA	TGTGCCAGCAGCTTGGCAGGGTTATCTGGGAATTCACCCCTCCACTTT	CASSLAGLSGNSPLHF
TRBV5-1	NA	20	TRBJ2-2	TRBD2	TGCGCCAGCAGCTCTTCCGGGGCTAGCGGGGGGGTCGCGAACACCGGGGAGCTGTTTTTT	CASSSSGASGGVANTGELFF
TRBV5-1	NA	13	TRBJ2-7	NA	TGCGCCAGCAGCTTCTCGGACCTCTACGAGCAGTACTTC	CASSFSDLYEQYF
TRBV4-2	NA	18	TRBJ2-6	NA	TGTGCCAGCAGCCAAGATGCGGGGTCCAAACGTGGGGCCAACGTCCTGACTTTC	CASSQDAGSKRGANVLTF
TRBV5-5	NA	13	TRBJ2-3	NA	TGTGCCAGCAGCTTGGAATACACAGATACGCAGTATTTT	CASSLEYTDTQYF
TRBV4-2	once	19	TRBJ2-3	TRBD2	TGTGCCAGCAGCCAATCTGGTTTAGCGGGGACTTCTAGCACAGATACGCAGTATTTT	CASSQSGLAGTSSTDTQYF
TRBV30	NA	14	TRBJ1-5	NA	TGTGCCTGGAGTGGGATCAGGGGCAATCAGCCCCAGCATTTT	CAWSGIRGNQPQHF
TRBV7-2	NA	16	TRBJ2-5	TRBD1	TGTGCCAGCAGCCCTACCGGGACAGGGAACCAAGAGACCCAGTACTTC	CASSPTGTGNQETQYF
TRBV5-1	NA	16	TRBJ1-4	TRBD1	TGCGCCAGCAGCTTGGGCCTGGGACAGGTTAATGAAAAACTGTTTTTT	CASSLGLGQVNEKLFF
TRBV7-2	NA	16	TRBJ1-2	NA	TGTGCCAGCAGCCCGGTCACGGGACGGACTTTCTATGGCTACACCTTC	CASSPVTGRTFYGYTF
TRBV9	NA	16	TRBJ1-2	NA	TGTGCCAGCAGCGTAGGAGGGTCAGGGATCGACTATGGCTACACCTTC	CASSVGGSGIDYGYTF
TRBV10-3	NA	14	TRBJ2-7	NA	TGTGCCATCAGGGAGAGGGGGGACTCCTACGAGCAGTACTTC	CAIRERGDSYEQYF
TRBV7-9	once	15	TRBJ2-5	TRBD1	TGTGCCAGCAGCCCCGACAGGGGGCAGGGGGAGACCCAGTACTTC	CASSPDRGQGETQYF
TRBV7-2	NA	18	TRBJ2-6	TRBD1	TGTGCCAGCAGCTCCCGGACAGGGGGCTTCGAAGGGGCCAACGTCCTGACTTTC	CASSSRTGGFEGANVLTF
TRBV10-3	NA	16	TRBJ1-5	NA	TGTGCCATCAGTGAGTCTACAAGTAATAGCAATCAGCCCCAGCATTTT	CAISESTSNSNQPQHF
TRBV21-1	few	16	TRBJ2-1	NA	TGTGCCAGCAGCAAAAAGAGGGGGGATGGGGACAATGAGCAGTTCTTC	CASSKKRGDGDNEQFF
TRBV11-3	NA	15	TRBJ2-3	TRBD1	TGTGCCAGCAGCCCCGAGGGGGCCAGCACAGATACGCAGTATTTT	CASSPEGASTDTQYF
TRBV5-6	NA	15	TRBJ1-4	NA	TGTGCCAGCAGCTTGGCGAACAGAGCGGTGGAAAAACTGTTTTTT	CASSLANRAVEKLFF
TRBV30	few	11	TRBJ1-2	NA	TGTGCCTGGAGTTCTCTATATGGCTACACCTTC	CAWSSLYGYTF
TRBV18	NA	16	TRBJ2-4	TRBD1	TGTGCCAGCTCACCACCGGACAGGGGCTTGAGGGACATTCAGTACTTC	CASSPPDRGLRDIQYF
TRBV3-1/TRBV3-2	NA	13	TRBJ2-5	NA	TGTGCCAGCAGCCTCCGCGGCCAAGAGACCCAGTACTTC	CASSLRGQETQYF
TRBV4-1	NA	17	TRBJ2-1	NA	TGCGCCAGCAGCCCGAAGGGGGGCATGGGTGGTGACAATGAGCAGTTCTTC	CASSPKGGMGGDNEQFF
TRBV6-1	NA	16	TRBJ1-5	NA	TGTGCCAGCAGTGAAGCGGGCTACTATAGCAATCAGCCCCAGCATTTT	CASSEAGYYSNQPQHF
TRBV6-5	NA	14	TRBJ2-5	NA	TGTGCCAGCAGTTACTCGGGATACCAAGAGACCCAGTACTTC	CASSYSGYQETQYF
TRBV27	NA	17	TRBJ2-4	NA	TGTGCCAGCAGAGAGATCCTAGCCGCGGGTTCCAAAAACATTCAGTACTTC	CASREILAAGSKNIQYF
TRBV6-5	once	16	TRBJ1-1	TRBD1	TGTGCCAGCAGTTACTCACCGACAGGGTGGTACACTGAAGCTTTCTTT	CASSYSPTGWYTEAFF
TRBV19	NA	19	TRBJ1-5	NA	TGTGCCAGTAGTATGAATGTGGGCAGGGGCAGTAATAGCAATCAGCCCCAGCATTTT	CASSMNVGRGSNSNQPQHF
TRBV7-9	NA	14	TRBJ2-7	NA	TGTGCCAGCAGCTCACTCTACAGCTCCTACGAGCAGTACTTC	CASSSLYSSYEQYF
TRBV6-5	NA	15	TRBJ2-7	TRBD2	TGTGCCAGCAGTCGGGGGGGAGCGGGAGGGGAAGAGCAGTACTTC	CASSRGGAGGEEQYF
TRBV10-3	NA	13	TRBJ1-5	NA	TGTGCCATCAGTGAGTCGGCGAGTCAGCCCCAGCATTTT	CAISESASQPQHF
TRBV18	NA	14	TRBJ1-2	NA	TGTGCCAGCTCACCCGAGGGTTTAGGGTATGGCTACACCTTC	CASSPEGLGYGYTF
TRBV5-1	NA	14	TRBJ2-3	NA	TGCGCCAGCAGCTTGGACAGGGCGACAGATACGCAGTATTTT	CASSLDRATDTQYF
TRBV10-3	NA	15	TRBJ1-3	TRBD1	TGTGCCATCAGTGCAACAGGGGGAGCTGGAAACACCATATATTTT	CAISATGGAGNTIYF
TRBV18	few	14	TRBJ1-1	NA	TGTGCCAGCTCAACCACCCGAACGAACACTGAAGCTTTCTTT	CASSTTRTNTEAFF
TRBV15	NA	15	TRBJ1-6	NA	TGTGCCACCAGCAGAGACAGGGGTTATAATTCACCCCTCCACTTT	CATSRDRGYNSPLHF
TRBV6-2/TRBV6-3	NA	16	TRBJ1-2	TRBD1	TGTGCCAGCAGTCGAGGAGGACCCGGACAGGGCGACGGCTACACCTTC	CASSRGGPGQGDGYTF
TRBV9	NA	15	TRBJ2-1	TRBD2	TGTGCCAGCAGCGTTAGCGGGTTGGAATACAATGAGCAGTTCTTC	CASSVSGLEYNEQFF
TRBV7-9	NA	14	TRBJ1-2	NA	TGTGCCAGCAGCCATGCGGTATTGGGACGAGGCTACACCTTC	CASSHAVLGRGYTF
TRBV29-1	few	12	TRBJ2-7	NA	TGCAGCGTTGAAGGGCAGCTCTACGAGCAGTACTTC	CSVEGQLYEQYF
TRBV5-1	few	14	TRBJ2-2	NA	TGCGCCAGCAGCCAGGAGGTGGGAACCGGGGAGCTGTTTTTT	CASSQEVGTGELFF
TRBV19	few	16	TRBJ1-2	TRBD1	TGTGCCAGTAGTATAGGTGGCGGGACAGCGGGCTATGGCTACACCTTC	CASSIGGGTAGYGYTF
TRBV12-3/TRBV12-4	once	13	TRBJ1-2	NA	TGTGCCAGCAGCAATAGAGGGAGGGGTGGCTACACCTTC	CASSNRGRGGYTF
TRBV6-2/TRBV6-3	NA	15	TRBJ2-7	NA	TGTGCCAGCAGTTACTCGTCCGGGAGTCATTACGAGCAGTACTTC	CASSYSSGSHYEQYF